Following are 30 T cell receptor beta chains from one sample sequenced in a study of T cell repertoires in cytomegalovirus infection. TCRdb re-called the reads with MiXCR, one entry per CDR3 protein. In the table there are 500,000 or so distinct CDR3 sequences, 16% of which are singletons. Material for sequencing was CD8+ T cells from PBMCs. Receptors were obtained from a human donor in good health (CMV status not recorded). Some clones in this sample may be carry-over from other donors' samples.

This clonotype was picked up many times. The rearrangement joins TRBV13 to TRBJ2-3, with D possibly being TRBD2 (6 bases). The CDR3 is made up of 16 amino acids. The V gene lost 2 bases and the J gene lost 3 bases, with 15 bases spanning the gap. CDR1 PRHDT and CDR2 FYEKMQ come from the germline V gene (reference sequence). The CDR3 coding sequence is TGTGCCAGCAGCTTACGGCTCTCGGGGGTGACAGATACGCAGTATTTT. Its protein product is CASSLRLSGVTDTQYF.

The CDR3 sequence is CASLVRGLEYQETQYF. The CDR3 DNA reads as TGTGCCAGTCTAGTTCGGGGGCTTGAGTACCAAGAGACCCAGTACTTC. The gene calls are TRBV2 and TRBJ2-5; D could derive from TRBD1 or TRBD2 (6 bases each). There are 16 residues in the CDR3. Germline CDR1 is SNHLY and CDR2 is FYNNEI. Trimming removed 9 bases at V and 0 bases at J, with 20 bases between.

This clonotype has ten or more counts. The V gene is TRBV4-1, the J gene TRBJ2-2, with 10 bases lining up with TRBD2. CDR1 and CDR2 from the germline V gene are MGHRA and YSYEKL. The CDR3 runs to 19 residues. V lost 0 bases, J lost 2 bases, and 9 bases stayed unmatched. The CDR3 reads CASSQDGGGLADNTGELFF. CDR3 DNA: TGCGCCAGCAGCCAAGATGGGGGCGGACTAGCGGATAACACCGGGGAGCTGTTTTTT.

The chain joins TRBV28 to TRBJ2-3; D is ambiguous. Germline V gene data show CDR1 as MDHEN and CDR2 as SYDVKM. V was trimmed by 5 bases and J by 0 bases, leaving 15 bases between them. There are 16 residues in the CDR3. CDR3 nucleotide sequence: TGTGCCAGCAGTCTAACCTTCGGATCTAGCACAGATACGCAGTATTTT. Translation gives CASSLTFGSSTDTQYF.

V and J are TRBV19 and TRBJ1-1; D might be TRBD1 (6 bases). Germline values: CDR1 LNHDA, CDR2 SQIVND (reference sequence). This CDR3 spans 16 amino acids. Trimming removed 8 bases from V and 5 bases from J, with 24 bases in between. CDR3 region: CASLGPAGVWLTEAFF. CDR3 bases: TGTGCCAGTCTTGGGCCTGCAGGGGTATGGCTAACTGAAGCTTTCTTT.

The J gene is TRBJ2-7, the V gene TRBV12-3 or TRBV12-4; D tentatively fits TRBD1 or TRBD2 (6 bases each). The CDR3 runs to 13 residues. V lost 11 bases, J lost 2 bases, and 16 bases lay in between. CDR3 in DNA: TGTGCCTCCTTTAAAGGGGGGACCTACGAGCAGTACTTC. Translating gives CASFKGGTYEQYF.

In its sample, this clonotype was seen a few times. The J gene is TRBJ2-5, the V gene TRBV28, with D uncertain. CDR3 length: 15 residues. Trimming took off 2 bases at V and 1 base at J, with 11 bases between the two ends. CDR1 MDHEN and CDR2 SYDVKM come from the germline V gene. CDR3 DNA: TGTGCCAGCAGTTTAATGCCCGGACCCCAAGAGACCCAGTACTTC. Translated: CASSLMPGPQETQYF.

This clonotype was picked up a small number of times. The gene calls are TRBV29-1 and TRBJ2-7, with D maybe TRBD2 (6 bases). V lost 5 bases and J 5 bases, leaving 13 bases between the germline ends. Germline CDR1 SQVTM, CDR2 ANQGSEA. This CDR3 comprises 12 residues. CDR3 bases: TGCAGCGTTCGCGGGATCCCTAACGAGCAGTACTTC. Its translation: CSVRGIPNEQYF.

As for this clonotype: The conserved phenylalanine or tryptophan is not found at the CDR3 terminus, so this likely reflects a read error. The gene calls are TRBV7-2 and TRBJ2-4, with D possibly matching TRBD1 (6 bases). The CDR3 contains 13 residues. Looked up from germline, CDR1 is SGHTA and CDR2 is FQGNSA. In nucleotides, the CDR3 is TGTGCCAGCAGCTTCACAGGGAAAAGCATTCAGTACCTC. Translated, it gives CASSFTGKSIQYL.

The chain links TRBV5-6 to TRBJ2-1; D uncertain. Germline lookup yields CDR1 SGHDT and CDR2 YYEEEE. Trimming shortened V by 0 bases and J by 6 bases, and 7 bases separated the two germline ends. This CDR3 region has 13 residues. The CDR3 protein is CASSLAHINEQFF. CDR3 DNA: TGTGCCAGCAGCTTGGCTCACATCAATGAGCAGTTCTTC.

This clonotype was seen many times. The V call is TRBV6-1, the J call TRBJ1-2; 7 bases align to TRBD1. This CDR3 comprises 14 residues. In germline, CDR1 is MNHNS, CDR2 SASEGT. The V gene end was trimmed by 2 bases and the J gene end by 1 base; junction bases not matched to a gene: 1. CDR3 residues: CASSETGDNYGYTF. In DNA form, the CDR3 reads TGTGCCAGCAGTGAAACAGGGGATAACTATGGCTACACCTTC.

This clonotype showed up many times. This chain connects TRBV6-6 to TRBJ1-2; possibly TRBD1 for D (6 bases). This CDR3 spans 13 amino acids. Trimming took off 9 bases at V and 3 bases at J, with 14 bases between the two ends. CDR1 is MNHNY, CDR2 SVGAGI, per germline (reference sequence). CDR3 protein: CASTTRGDYGYTF. The CDR3 coding sequence is TGTGCCAGTACGACGAGGGGGGACTATGGCTACACCTTC.

The chain has TRBV30 and TRBJ1-5; D is unclear. The germline gives CDR1 GTSNPN, CDR2 SVGIG (reference sequence). Trimming stripped 3 bases from V and 8 bases from J, with 17 bases between. The CDR3 totals 14 residues. Here the CDR3 reads CAWSPRSPREPQHF. CDR3 nucleotide sequence: TGTGCCTGGAGCCCCCGGTCCCCGAGAGAGCCCCAGCATTTT.

The chain carries TRBV27 and TRBJ1-4; D remains ambiguous. Germline lookup yields CDR1 MNHEY and CDR2 SMNVEV (reference sequence). V was shortened by 0 bases and J by 7 bases, with 12 bases between the two germline ends. The CDR3 totals 15 residues. The CDR3 spells CASSLSAGIGEKLFF. The CDR3 region has the DNA TGTGCCAGCAGTTTATCGGCGGGGATAGGTGAAAAACTGTTTTTT.

To note about this clonotype: This may stem from a read error, because a much larger clone lies one nucleotide away. The chain links TRBV2 to TRBJ1-6; D remains unclear. CDR1 and CDR2 (germline): SNHLY, FYNNEI. V was clipped by 7 bases and J by 10 bases, with 17 bases between them. The CDR3 totals 14 residues. The CDR3 sequence is CASTQREGNSPLHF. In nucleotides, the CDR3 is TGTGCCAGCACCCAAAGGGAGGGAAACTCACCCCTCCACTTT.

This clonotype was seen at least ten times. The chain has TRBV4-1 and TRBJ1-1; 7 nucleotides line up with TRBD1. CDR1 and CDR2 from the germline V gene are MGHRA and YSYEKL. This CDR3 region has 18 residues. The trim removed 0 bases at V and 1 base at J, leaving 11 bases unmatched. The CDR3 region has the DNA TGCGCCAGCAGCCAAGAGGGAGCCGGGACAGTGGGGAACACTGAAGCTTTCTTT. It is translated as CASSQEGAGTVGNTEAFF.

This clonotype has a handful of counts. V usage is TRBV4-3 and J usage is TRBJ2-3; TRBD2 aligns across 7 bases. The germline V gene has CDR1 LGHNA and CDR2 YSLEER. This CDR3 is built from 16 residues. Unmatched junction bases numbered 4, after V lost 0 bases and J lost 1 base. This chain's CDR3 is CASSQDLGGGTDTQYF. In nucleotides, the CDR3 is TGCGCCAGCAGCCAAGATCTGGGGGGGGGCACAGATACGCAGTATTTT.

This clonotype was counted at least ten times. The chain recombines TRBV7-9 with TRBJ1-1, with a tentative D call TRBD1 (6 bases). Germline V lookup: CDR1 SEHNR, CDR2 FQNEAQ (reference sequence). Trimming cost V 6 bases and J 5 bases, with 19 bases left between them. CDR3 size: 15 residues. CDR3 region: CASSAYTRGQTEAFF. CDR3 coding DNA: TGTGCCAGCAGTGCTTATACCAGGGGTCAAACTGAAGCTTTCTTT.

The genes are TRBV4-1 and TRBJ2-1, with 9 bases lining up with TRBD2. The CDR3 length is 15 residues. J was trimmed by 8 bases and V by 1 base; bases with no gene match: 6. Looked up from germline, CDR1 is MGHRA and CDR2 is YSYEKL. The CDR3 bases are TGCGCCAGCAGCCAAGGGAATAGCGGGGGAGATGAGCAGTTCTTC. It translates to CASSQGNSGGDEQFF.

The sample holds many counts of this clonotype. The chain has TRBV7-8 and TRBJ1-2, with 8 bases lining up with TRBD1. This CDR3 spans 14 amino acids. From germline, CDR1 is SGHVS and CDR2 FQNEAQ. After removal of 5 bases from V and 2 bases from J, the junction contained 4 bases not matched to a gene. The CDR3 here is CASSDRGHNYGYTF. The DNA of the CDR3 is TGTGCCAGCAGCGACAGGGGCCACAACTATGGCTACACCTTC.

This clonotype appeared many times. The rearrangement links TRBV6-1 to TRBJ2-3; TRBD1 matches at 10 bases. CDR3 length: 19 amino acids. The trim removed 2 bases at V and 8 bases at J, leaving 19 bases unmatched. Germline V gene sequence: CDR1 MNHNS, CDR2 SASEGT. The CDR3 region has the DNA TGTGCCAGCAGTGAACCCCCCTTCTACGGGACAGGGGACGTTGGTACGCAGTATTTT. As protein: CASSEPPFYGTGDVGTQYF.

This clonotype was detected a few times. This chain links TRBV19 with TRBJ2-1, with D perhaps matching TRBD2 (6 bases). This CDR3 comprises 17 residues. The ends were cut back, 0 bases at V and 5 bases at J, with 17 bases in the middle. Germline CDR1 is LNHDA and CDR2 is SQIVND (reference sequence). Here the CDR3 DNA reads TGTGCCAGTAGTATAGATAAGACAATTTGGAGGGACAATGAGCAGTTCTTC. Residues: CASSIDKTIWRDNEQFF.

The V gene is TRBV7-3, the J gene TRBJ2-1; D not resolved. V lost 0 bases to trimming and J lost 8 bases, with 11 bases between them. Germline loops: CDR1 SGHTA, CDR2 FQGTGA. This CDR3 has 14 residues. CDR3 in DNA: TGTGCCAGCAGCTTAACGCCTTTGGGCGATGAGCAGTTCTTC. Its protein is CASSLTPLGDEQFF.

This clonotype has more than one count but fewer than ten. V gene TRBV27 combines with J gene TRBJ1-2; D gene ambiguous. This CDR3 comprises 13 residues. V lost 0 bases, J lost 8 bases, and 10 bases lay in between. CDR1 and CDR2 from the germline V gene are MNHEY and SMNVEV (reference sequence). Here the CDR3 DNA reads TGTGCCAGCAGTTTATCGTTTAGGGAAGGCTACACCTTC. Protein product: CASSLSFREGYTF.

This clonotype showed up many times. This chain joins TRBV27 and TRBJ1-2; D not resolved. Trimming removed 8 bases from V and 2 bases from J, with 9 bases in between. Germline loops: CDR1 MNHEY, CDR2 SMNVEV (reference sequence). The CDR3 has 12 residues. The CDR3 coding sequence is TGTGCCAGCCGGGGAACGAACTATGGCTACACCTTC. It translates to CASRGTNYGYTF.

This clonotype has at least ten counts. The chain joins TRBV7-2 to TRBJ2-2, with D unclear. CDR1 is SGHTA and CDR2 is FQGNSA in the germline V gene. The CDR3 covers 14 residues. Trimming pared 0 bases from V and 6 bases from J, leaving 8 bases between. In DNA form, the CDR3 reads TGTGCCAGCAGCTTAGCCAGCGAGTCCGGGGAGCTGTTTTTT. Translation: CASSLASESGELFF.

Only a few counts were recorded for this clonotype. Just one base apart from a much larger clone, this may be a read error. The chain carries TRBV28 and TRBJ2-1, with D possibly being TRBD1 or TRBD2 (5 bases each). Germline CDR1 MDHEN, CDR2 SYDVKM. Trimming removed 6 bases from V and 8 bases from J, with 8 bases in between. The CDR3 runs 11 residues. CDR3 nucleotides: TGTGCCAGCAGCTCGGGACATGAGCAGTTCTTC. As protein: CASSSGHEQFF. The full variable domain, its missing parts supplied by reference TRBV28 and TRBJ2-1, is DVKVTQSSRYLVKRTGEKVFLECVQDMDHENMFWYRQDPGLGLRLIYFSYDVKMKEKGDIPEGYSVSREKKERFSLILESASTNQTSMYLCASSSGHEQFFGPGTRLTVL.

The chain uses TRBV7-6 and TRBJ1-4; D perhaps matches TRBD1 (5 bases). Per germline, CDR1 SGHVS and CDR2 FNYEAQ. This CDR3 spans 14 amino acids. Trimming pared 6 bases from V and 5 bases from J, leaving 13 bases between. The CDR3 is CASSTGHDNEKLFF. CDR3 nucleotide sequence: TGTGCCAGCAGTACAGGACACGACAATGAAAAACTGTTTTTT.

At least ten counts were recorded for this clonotype. V gene TRBV28 combines with J gene TRBJ1-6; the D gene is possibly TRBD1 (5 bases). The CDR3 runs to 17 residues. Trimming pared 6 bases from V and 6 bases from J, leaving 21 bases between. Germline V gives CDR1 MDHEN, CDR2 SYDVKM. The DNA for the CDR3 is TGTGCCAGCAGAGATCCCCCAGATGCAGGGCGTAATTCACCCCTCCACTTT. Amino acid sequence: CASRDPPDAGRNSPLHF.

The chain couples TRBV7-2 to TRBJ1-5; D possibly corresponds to TRBD1 (6 bases). This CDR3 contains 17 residues. CDR1 and CDR2 (germline): SGHTA, FQGNSA. V was cut by 4 bases and J by 1 base, with 17 bases left in between. In nucleotides, the CDR3 is TGTGCCAGCAGCTCGGGGGGGGGGGGGGCGAGCAATCAGCCCCAGCATTTT. The encoded protein is CASSSGGGGASNQPQHF.